This T cell receptor beta chain derives from a study of cytotoxic CD8 clonotypes in ibrutinib-treated CLL. Regarding the study as a whole: Patients showed higher baseline clonality than age-matched healthy donors, and it tracked circulating CD8+ T-cell counts. Among the clonotypes, public ones were uncommon and contracted or held stable on treatment. For progressing versus sustained-remission patients, sampling times were not the same.

Comments on this clone: The target antigen is unknown.

This CDR3 region has 16 residues. Germline V gene lookup returns CDR1 LNHNV and CDR2 YYDKDF (reference sequence). V lost 0 bases and J 4 bases, leaving 14 bases between the germline ends. The assay was immunoSEQ multiplex PCR, and TCRdb's table has in-frame clones only and misses some. The table lists about 22,000 clones, 55% to 75% of them singletons, with about half in the top ten. The source is a human donor with chronic lymphocytic leukemia. Material: PBMCs, obtained after 12 months of ibrutinib treatment. The chain links TRBV15 to TRBJ2-3; possibly TRBD1 or TRBD2 for D (6 bases each). This CDR3 reads CATSRDGGRGSDTQYF. The CDR3 DNA is TGTGCCACCAGCAGAGACGGGGGCAGGGGTTCAGATACGCAGTATTTT. Together with reference TRBV15 and TRBJ2-3, the CDR3 gives the full variable domain: DAMVIQNPRYQVTQFGKPVTLSCSQTLNHNVMYWYQQKSSQAPKLLFHYYDKDFNNEADTPDNFQSRRPNTSFCFLDIRSPGLGDTAMYLCATSRDGGRGSDTQYFGPGTRLTVL.